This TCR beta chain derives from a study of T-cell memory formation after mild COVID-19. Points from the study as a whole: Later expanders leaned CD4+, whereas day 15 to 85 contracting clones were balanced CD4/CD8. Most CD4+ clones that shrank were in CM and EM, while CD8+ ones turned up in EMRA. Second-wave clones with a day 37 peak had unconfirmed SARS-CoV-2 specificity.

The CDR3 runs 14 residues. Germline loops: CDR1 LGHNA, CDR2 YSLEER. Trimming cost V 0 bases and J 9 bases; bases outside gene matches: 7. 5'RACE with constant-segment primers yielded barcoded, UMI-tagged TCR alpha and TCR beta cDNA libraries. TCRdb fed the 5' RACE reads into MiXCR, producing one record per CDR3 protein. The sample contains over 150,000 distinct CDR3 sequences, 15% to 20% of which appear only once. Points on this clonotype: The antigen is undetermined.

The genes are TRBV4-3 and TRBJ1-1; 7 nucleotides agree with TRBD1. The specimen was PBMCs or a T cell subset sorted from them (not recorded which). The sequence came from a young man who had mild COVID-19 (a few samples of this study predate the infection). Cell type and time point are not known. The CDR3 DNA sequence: TGCGCCAGCAGCCAAGATCTCAGGGGGGAGAAAGCTTTCTTT. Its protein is CASSQDLRGEKAFF.